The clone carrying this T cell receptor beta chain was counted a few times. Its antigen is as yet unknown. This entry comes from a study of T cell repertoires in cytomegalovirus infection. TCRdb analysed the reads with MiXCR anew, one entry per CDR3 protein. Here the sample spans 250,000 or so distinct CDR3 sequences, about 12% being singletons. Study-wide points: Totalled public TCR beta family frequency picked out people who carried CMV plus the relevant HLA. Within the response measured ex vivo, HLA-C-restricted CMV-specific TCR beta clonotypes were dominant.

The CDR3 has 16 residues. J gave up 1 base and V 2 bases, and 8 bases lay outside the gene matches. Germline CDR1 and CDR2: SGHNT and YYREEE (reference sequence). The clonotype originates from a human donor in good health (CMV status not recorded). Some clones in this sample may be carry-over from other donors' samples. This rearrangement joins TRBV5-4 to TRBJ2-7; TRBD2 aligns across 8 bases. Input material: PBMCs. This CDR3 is CASSFLAGGNSYEQYF. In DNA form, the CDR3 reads TGTGCCAGCAGCTTCCTAGCGGGCGGAAATTCCTACGAGCAGTACTTC.